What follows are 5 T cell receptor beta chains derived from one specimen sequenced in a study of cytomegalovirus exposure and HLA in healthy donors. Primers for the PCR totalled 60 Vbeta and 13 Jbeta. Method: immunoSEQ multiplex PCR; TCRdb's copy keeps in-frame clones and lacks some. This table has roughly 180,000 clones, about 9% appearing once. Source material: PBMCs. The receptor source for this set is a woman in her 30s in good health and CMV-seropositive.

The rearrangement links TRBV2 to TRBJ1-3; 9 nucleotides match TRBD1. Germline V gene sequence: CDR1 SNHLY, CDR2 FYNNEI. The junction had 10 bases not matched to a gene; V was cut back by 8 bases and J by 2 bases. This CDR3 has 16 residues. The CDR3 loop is CASGSGQGGPGNTIYF. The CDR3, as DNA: TGTGCCAGCGGGTCGGGACAGGGCGGCCCTGGAAACACCATATATTTT. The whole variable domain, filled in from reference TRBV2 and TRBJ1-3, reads EPEVTQTPSHQVTQMGQEVILRCVPISNHLYFYWYRQILGQKVEFLVSFYNNEISEKSEIFDDQFSVERPDGSNFTLKIRSTKLEDSAMYFCASGSGQGGPGNTIYFGEGSWLTVV.

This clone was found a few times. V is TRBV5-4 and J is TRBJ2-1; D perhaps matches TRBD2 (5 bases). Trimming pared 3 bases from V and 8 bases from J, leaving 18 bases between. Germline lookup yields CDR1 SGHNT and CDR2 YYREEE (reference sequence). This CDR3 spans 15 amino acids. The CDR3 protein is CASSYRDTLRDEQFF. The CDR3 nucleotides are TGTGCCAGCAGCTACCGGGATACCCTACGCGATGAGCAGTTCTTC.

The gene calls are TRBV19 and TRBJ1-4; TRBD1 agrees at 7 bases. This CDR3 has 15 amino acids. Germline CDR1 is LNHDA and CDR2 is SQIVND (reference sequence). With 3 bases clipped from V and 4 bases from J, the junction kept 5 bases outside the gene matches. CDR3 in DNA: TGTGCCAGTAGTATCGCTGGGACAGTTAATGAAAAACTGTTTTTT. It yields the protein CASSIAGTVNEKLFF. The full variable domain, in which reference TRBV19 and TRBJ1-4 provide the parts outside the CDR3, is DGGITQSPKYLFRKEGQNVTLSCEQNLNHDAMYWYRQDPGQGLRLIYYSQIVNDFQKGDIAEGYSVSREKKESFPLTVTSAQKNPTAFYLCASSIAGTVNEKLFFGSGTQLSVL.

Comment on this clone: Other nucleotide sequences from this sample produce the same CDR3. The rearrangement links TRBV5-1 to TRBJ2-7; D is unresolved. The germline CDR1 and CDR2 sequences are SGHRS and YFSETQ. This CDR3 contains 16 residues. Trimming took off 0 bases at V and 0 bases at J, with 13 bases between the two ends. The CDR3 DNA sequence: TGCGCCAGCAGCTTGGATCGTCTTTCGAGCTCCTACGAGCAGTACTTC. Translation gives CASSLDRLSSSYEQYF.

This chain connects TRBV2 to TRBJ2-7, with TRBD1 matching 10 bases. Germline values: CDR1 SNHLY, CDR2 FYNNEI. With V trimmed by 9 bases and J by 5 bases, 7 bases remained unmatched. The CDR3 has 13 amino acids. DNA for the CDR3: TGTGCCAGTCCGGGACAGGGGTACAACGAGCAGTACTTC. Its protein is CASPGQGYNEQYF.